Given below is one T cell receptor (beta chain) in context. The entry originates in a study of siplizumab effects on memory and regulatory T cells. Sequenced by immunoSEQ multiplex PCR; TCRdb stores in-frame clones only, minus some. The table lists around 99,000 clones, about 91% of them singletons, with 0.75% in the top ten. Germline V gene lookup returns CDR1 LNHDA and CDR2 SQIVND (reference sequence). This CDR3 spans 15 amino acids. The ends were cut back, 3 bases at V and 7 bases at J, with 16 bases in the middle. The sequenced material came from Tregs sorted from blood. This chain joins TRBV19 and TRBJ1-5; no firm D call. This receptor was obtained from a human donor in good health. The CDR3 protein is CASSISQVHRQPQHF. CDR3 bases: TGTGCCAGTAGTATTAGTCAGGTTCACAGACAGCCCCAGCATTTT.